This record looks at one T cell receptor beta chain sequence and its context. This entry comes from a study of cytomegalovirus exposure and HLA in healthy donors. The CDR3 length is 13 residues. Germline-derived CDR1 and CDR2 are MNHNS and SASEGT. The PCR made use of 60 Vbeta and 13 Jbeta primers. Produced via immunoSEQ multiplex PCR; TCRdb's table is partial and in-frame only. Recorded for this sample: 55,000 to 80,000 clones. The chain recombines TRBV6-1 with TRBJ2-5; maybe TRBD1 (6 bases). TRBJ2-7 matches the DNA end more closely, so the J call is doubtful. Sequencing used PBMCs. This TCR derives from a man aged 35 to 55 in good health and CMV-seronegative. The CDR3 DNA reads as TGTGCCAGTGAGGGGGTAGCAGACTACGAGCAGTACTTC. This translates into CASEGVADYEQYF.